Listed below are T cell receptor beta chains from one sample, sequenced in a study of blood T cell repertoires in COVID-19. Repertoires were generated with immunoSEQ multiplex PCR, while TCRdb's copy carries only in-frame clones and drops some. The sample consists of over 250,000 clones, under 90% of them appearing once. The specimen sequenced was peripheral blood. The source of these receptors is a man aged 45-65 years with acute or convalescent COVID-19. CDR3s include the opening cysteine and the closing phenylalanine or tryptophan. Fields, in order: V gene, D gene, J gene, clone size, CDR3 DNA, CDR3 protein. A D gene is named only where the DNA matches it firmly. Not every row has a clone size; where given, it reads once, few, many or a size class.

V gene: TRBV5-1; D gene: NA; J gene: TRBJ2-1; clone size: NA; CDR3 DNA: TGCGCCAGCAGCTTGGCAGGGGCGACCTACAATGAGCAGTTCTTC; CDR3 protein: CASSLAGATYNEQFF
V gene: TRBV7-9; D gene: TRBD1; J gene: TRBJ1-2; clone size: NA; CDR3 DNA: TGTGCCAGTACACACCCCCATATGACAGGGTATGGCTACACCTTC; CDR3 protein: CASTHPHMTGYGYTF
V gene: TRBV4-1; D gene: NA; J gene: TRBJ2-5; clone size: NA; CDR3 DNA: TGCGCCAGCAGCCAAGAGCAGGCCCGCGGGGAGACCCAGTACTTC; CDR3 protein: CASSQEQARGETQYF
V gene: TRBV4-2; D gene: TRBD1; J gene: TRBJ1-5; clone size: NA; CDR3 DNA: TGTGCCAGCAGCCAAGGTGGAGGACAGGGTAATCAGCCCCAGCATTTT; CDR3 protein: CASSQGGGQGNQPQHF
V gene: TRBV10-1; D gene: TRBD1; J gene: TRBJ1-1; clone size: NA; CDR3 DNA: TGCGCCAGCAGTTCCCGCGGGCAGGGGGACACTGAAGCTTTCTTT; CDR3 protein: CASSSRGQGDTEAFF
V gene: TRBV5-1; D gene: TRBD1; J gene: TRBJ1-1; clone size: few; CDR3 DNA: TGCGCCAGCACGTCACGACAGGGCATGAACACTGAAGCTTTCTTT; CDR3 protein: CASTSRQGMNTEAFF
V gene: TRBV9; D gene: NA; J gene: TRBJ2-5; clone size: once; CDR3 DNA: TGTGCCAGCAGCGTAGGGACCGCGGGAAAGACCCAGTACTTC; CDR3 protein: CASSVGTAGKTQYF
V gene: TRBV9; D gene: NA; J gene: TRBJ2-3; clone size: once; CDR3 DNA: TGTGCCAGGACGACAGGACGAAGCACAGATACGCAGTATTTT; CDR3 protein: CARTTGRSTDTQYF
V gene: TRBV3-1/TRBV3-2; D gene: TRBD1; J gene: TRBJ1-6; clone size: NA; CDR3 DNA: TGTGCCAGCAGCCAAGGTCAGGGGGGATCACCCCTCCACTTT; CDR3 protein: CASSQGQGGSPLHF
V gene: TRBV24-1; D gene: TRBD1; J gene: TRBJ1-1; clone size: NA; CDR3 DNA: TGTGCCACCAGTGATAACAGGGGTTGGGACACTGAAGCTTTCTTT; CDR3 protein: CATSDNRGWDTEAFF
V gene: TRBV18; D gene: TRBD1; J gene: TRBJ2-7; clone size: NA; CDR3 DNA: TGTGCCAGCTCGCCCAGTAGGGACAGGGCCAACGAGCAGTACTTC; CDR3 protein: CASSPSRDRANEQYF
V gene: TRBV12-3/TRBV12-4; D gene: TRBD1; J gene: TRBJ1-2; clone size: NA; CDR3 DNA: TGTGCCAGCAGCCCGGGACAGAACTATGGCTACACCTTC; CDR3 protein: CASSPGQNYGYTF
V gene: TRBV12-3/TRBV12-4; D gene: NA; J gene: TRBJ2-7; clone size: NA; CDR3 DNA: TGTGCCAGCAGTACCGGGACGGAGGGTAGGTACTTC; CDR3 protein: CASSTGTEGRYF
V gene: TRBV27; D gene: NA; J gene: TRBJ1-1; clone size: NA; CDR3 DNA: TGTGCCAGCAGTTTATCGTTGGGGCGCGGGAACACTGAAGCTTTCTTT; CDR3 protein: CASSLSLGRGNTEAFF
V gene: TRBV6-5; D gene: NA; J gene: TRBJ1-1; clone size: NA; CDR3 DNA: TGTGCCAGCAGTTTAGACATCCTGAACACTGAAGCTTTCTTT; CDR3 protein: CASSLDILNTEAFF
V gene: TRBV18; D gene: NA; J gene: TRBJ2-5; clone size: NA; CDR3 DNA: TGTGCCAGCTCACCACCGGGCGCCCTTGTTACCCAGTACTTC; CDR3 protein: CASSPPGALVTQYF
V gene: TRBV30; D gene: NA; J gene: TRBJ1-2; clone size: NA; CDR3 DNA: TGTGCCTGGAGTGACGGGGGCTATGGCTACACCTTC; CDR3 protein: CAWSDGGYGYTF
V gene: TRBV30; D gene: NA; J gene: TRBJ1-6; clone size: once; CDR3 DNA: TGTGCCTGGAGTGTTGGGGGGAATAATAATTCACCCCTCCACTTT; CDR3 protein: CAWSVGGNNNSPLHF
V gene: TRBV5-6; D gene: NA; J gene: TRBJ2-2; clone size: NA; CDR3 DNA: TGTGCCAGCAGCGCAGGGACCGGGGAGCTGTTTTTT; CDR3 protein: CASSAGTGELFF
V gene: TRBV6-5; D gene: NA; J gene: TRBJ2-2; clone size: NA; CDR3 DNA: TGTGCCAGCAACTCCCGAGGGGGGAACACCGGGGAGCTGTTTTTT; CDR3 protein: CASNSRGGNTGELFF
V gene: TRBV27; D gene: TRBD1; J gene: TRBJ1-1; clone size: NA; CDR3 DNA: TGTGCCAGCAGGGCTCCAGGGGGCACTGAAGCTTTCTTT; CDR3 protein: CASRAPGGTEAFF
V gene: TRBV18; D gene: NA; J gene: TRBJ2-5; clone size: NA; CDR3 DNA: TGTGCCAGCTCACCACCGAACCGGGGGGCGACCCAGTACTTC; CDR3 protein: CASSPPNRGATQYF
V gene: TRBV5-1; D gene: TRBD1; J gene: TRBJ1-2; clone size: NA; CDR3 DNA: TGCGCCAGCAGCCCACAGGGGGCGAGGGGCTACACCTTC; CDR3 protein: CASSPQGARGYTF
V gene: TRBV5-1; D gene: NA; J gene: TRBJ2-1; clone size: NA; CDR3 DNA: TGCGCCAGCAGCCCAACCCTAAGCTCCTACAATGAGCAGTTCTTC; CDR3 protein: CASSPTLSSYNEQFF
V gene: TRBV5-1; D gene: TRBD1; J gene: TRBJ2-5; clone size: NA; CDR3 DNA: TGCGCCAGCAGCCCTCGTCGGACAGGGATGGGGGAGACCCAGTACTTC; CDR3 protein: CASSPRRTGMGETQYF
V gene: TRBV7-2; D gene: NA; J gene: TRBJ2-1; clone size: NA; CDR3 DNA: TGTGCCAGCAGCCCGCCCCCGTTTTCGGGTAATGAGCAGTTCTTC; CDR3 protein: CASSPPPFSGNEQFF
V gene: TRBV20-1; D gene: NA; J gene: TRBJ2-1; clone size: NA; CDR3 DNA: TGCAGTGCTAGTTCGGGGAATGAGCAGTTCTTC; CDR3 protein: CSASSGNEQFF
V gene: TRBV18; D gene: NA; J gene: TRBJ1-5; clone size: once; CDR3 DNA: TGTGCCAGCTCACAGGGGAACAATCAGCCCCAGCATTTT; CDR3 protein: CASSQGNNQPQHF
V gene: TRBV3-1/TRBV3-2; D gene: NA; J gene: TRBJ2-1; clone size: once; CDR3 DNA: TGTGCCAGCAGCCAATCATGGCTAGCTCGAGGCAGCTCCTACAATGAGCAGTTCTTC; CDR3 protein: CASSQSWLARGSSYNEQFF
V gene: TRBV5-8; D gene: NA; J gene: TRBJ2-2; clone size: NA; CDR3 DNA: TGTGCCAGCAGCTTGGAGCCCACCGGGGAGCTGTTTTTT; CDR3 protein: CASSLEPTGELFF
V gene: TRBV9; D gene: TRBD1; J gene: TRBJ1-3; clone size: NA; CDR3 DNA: TGTGCCAGCAGCGAGGGGACAGGGTGGGCTGGAAACACCATATATTTT; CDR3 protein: CASSEGTGWAGNTIYF
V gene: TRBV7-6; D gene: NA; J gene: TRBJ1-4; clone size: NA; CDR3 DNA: TGTGCCAGCAGCTCAAATGCGGCCGAACTCGGGAAACTGTTTTTT; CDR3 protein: CASSSNAAELGKLFF
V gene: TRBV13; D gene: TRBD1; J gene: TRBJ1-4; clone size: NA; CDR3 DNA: TGTGCCAGCAGCGCCCGGGACAGCTTAAATGAAAAACTGTTTTTT; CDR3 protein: CASSARDSLNEKLFF
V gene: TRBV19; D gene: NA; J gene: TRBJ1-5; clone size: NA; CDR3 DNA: TGTGCCAGTAGTATAGGCCAGCGGGAGCCCCAGCATTTT; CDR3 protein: CASSIGQREPQHF
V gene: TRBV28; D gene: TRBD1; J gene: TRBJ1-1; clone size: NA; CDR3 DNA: TGTGCCAGCAGTTTTTTTTACAGGGGGCCAGAAGCTTTCTTT; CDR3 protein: CASSFFYRGPEAFF
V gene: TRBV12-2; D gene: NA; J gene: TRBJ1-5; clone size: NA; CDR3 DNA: TGTGCAAGTCGCTCGCTAGGTACGACAGCTTGCAATCAGCCCCAGCATTTT; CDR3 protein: CASRSLGTTACNQPQHF
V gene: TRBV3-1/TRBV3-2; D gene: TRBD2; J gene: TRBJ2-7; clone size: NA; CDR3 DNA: TGTGCCAGCAGCCAAGCGGGACTACCCACCTACGAGCAGTACTTC; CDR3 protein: CASSQAGLPTYEQYF
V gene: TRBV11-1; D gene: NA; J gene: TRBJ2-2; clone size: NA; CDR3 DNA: TGTGCCAGCAGCTATTCCCTAGAGGGCACCGGGGAGCTGTTTTTT; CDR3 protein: CASSYSLEGTGELFF
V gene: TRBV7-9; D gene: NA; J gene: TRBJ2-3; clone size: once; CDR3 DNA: TGTGCCAGCAGCTACGGACTTCCTACGCAGTATTTT; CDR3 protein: CASSYGLPTQYF
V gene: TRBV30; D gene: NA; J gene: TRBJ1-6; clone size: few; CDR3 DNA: TGTGCCTGGAGTGTACACCCGGAGGTCGATTCACCCCTCCACTTT; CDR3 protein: CAWSVHPEVDSPLHF
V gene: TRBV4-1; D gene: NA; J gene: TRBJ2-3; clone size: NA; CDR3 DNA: TGCGCCAGCAGCCAAGATAGGGGGGGCGGTACGCAGTATTTT; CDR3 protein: CASSQDRGGGTQYF
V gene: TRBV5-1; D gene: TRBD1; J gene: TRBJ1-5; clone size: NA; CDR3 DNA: TGCGCCAGCAGGGAGACAGGGGCGCCTCCCAATCAGCCCCAGCATTTT; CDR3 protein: CASRETGAPPNQPQHF
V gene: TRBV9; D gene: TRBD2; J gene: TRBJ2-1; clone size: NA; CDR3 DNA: TGTGCCAGCAGCCCTACTGTGGGGGGGTACAATGAGCAGTTCTTC; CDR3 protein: CASSPTVGGYNEQFF
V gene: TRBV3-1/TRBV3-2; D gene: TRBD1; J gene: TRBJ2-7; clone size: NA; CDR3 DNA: TGTGCCAGCAGCCAAGGGGACAGACCCTACGAGCAGTACTTC; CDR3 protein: CASSQGDRPYEQYF
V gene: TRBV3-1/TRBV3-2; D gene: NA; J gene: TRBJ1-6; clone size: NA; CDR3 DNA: TGTGCCAGCAGCCAAGTGGGGAGGGTCGATTCACCCCTCCACTTT; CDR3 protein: CASSQVGRVDSPLHF
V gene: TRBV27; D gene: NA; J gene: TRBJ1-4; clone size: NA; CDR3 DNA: TGTGCCAGCAGTTTTGTTACAGGGAAAAAACTGTTTTTT; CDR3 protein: CASSFVTGKKLFF